This TCR beta chain was sequenced in a study of T cells in women clearing cervical HPV infection. Study outcomes and limitations: It is unknown whether associations predate infection; no effector/memory or HPV-specific sorting.

Looked up from germline, CDR1 is SEHNR and CDR2 is FQNEAQ (reference sequence). This CDR3 comprises 15 residues. With 6 bases clipped from V and 5 bases from J, the junction kept 4 bases outside the gene matches. TCRdb keeps only in-frame clones here, not all; method: immunoSEQ multiplex PCR. This repertoire comprises 14,000 or so clones; its ten largest clones make up around 21%. About this clone: The antigen is undetermined. The read halts 3 residues ahead of the CDR3 end, with the missing end drawn from the germline J gene.

This sequence originates from a woman between 18 and 75 years old with a cervical HPV16 infection that either progressed to CIN3+ or cleared (not recorded which). V gene TRBV7-9 combines with J gene TRBJ1-6, with 10 nucleotides matching TRBD1. Input material: blood buffy coat. The CDR3 sequence is CASRDGTGDNSPLHF. CDR3 DNA (partial): TGTGCCAGCAGGGACGGGACAGGGGATAATTCACCC.